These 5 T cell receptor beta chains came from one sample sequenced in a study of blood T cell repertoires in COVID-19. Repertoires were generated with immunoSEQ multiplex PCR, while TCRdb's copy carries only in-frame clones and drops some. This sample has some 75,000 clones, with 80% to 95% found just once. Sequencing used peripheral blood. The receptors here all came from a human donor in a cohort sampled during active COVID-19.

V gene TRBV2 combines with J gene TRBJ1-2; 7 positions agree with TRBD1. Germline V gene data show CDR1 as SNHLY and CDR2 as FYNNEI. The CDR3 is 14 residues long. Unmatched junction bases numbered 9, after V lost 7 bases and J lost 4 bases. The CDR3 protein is CASMKGAPPYGYTF. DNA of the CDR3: TGTGCCAGCATGAAGGGGGCCCCTCCCTATGGCTACACCTTC.

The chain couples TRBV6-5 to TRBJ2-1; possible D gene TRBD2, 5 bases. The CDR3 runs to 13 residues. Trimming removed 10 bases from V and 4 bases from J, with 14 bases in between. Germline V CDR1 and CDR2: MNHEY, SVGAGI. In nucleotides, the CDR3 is TGTGCCACCATGAAACTAGGATACAATGAGCAGTTCTTC. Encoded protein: CATMKLGYNEQFF.

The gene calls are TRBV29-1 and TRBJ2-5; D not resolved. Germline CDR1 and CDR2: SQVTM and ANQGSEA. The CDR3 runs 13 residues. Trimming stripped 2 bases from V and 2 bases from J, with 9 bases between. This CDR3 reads CSVELAAQETQYF. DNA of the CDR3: TGCAGCGTTGAATTGGCGGCACAAGAGACCCAGTACTTC. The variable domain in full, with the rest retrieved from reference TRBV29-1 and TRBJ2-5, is SAVISQKPSRDICQRGTSLTIQCQVDSQVTMMFWYRQQPGQSLTLIATANQGSEATYESGFVIDKFPISRPNLTFSTLTVSNMSPEDSSIYLCSVELAAQETQYFGPGTRLLVL.

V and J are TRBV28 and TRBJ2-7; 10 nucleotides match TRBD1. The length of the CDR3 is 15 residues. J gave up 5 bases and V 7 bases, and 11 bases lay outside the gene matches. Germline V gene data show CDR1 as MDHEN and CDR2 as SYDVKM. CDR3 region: CASTSSGTGAHEQYF. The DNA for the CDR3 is TGTGCCAGCACCTCCTCCGGGACAGGGGCCCACGAGCAGTACTTC.

This chain's CDR3 is CASRVAGADTQYF. The CDR3 DNA sequence: TGTGCCAGCAGAGTAGCGGGGGCGGATACGCAGTATTTT. The chain is built from TRBV6-5 and TRBJ2-3, with TRBD2 matching over 9 bases. The germline V gene encodes CDR1 MNHEY and CDR2 SVGAGI. CDR3 length equals 13 residues. Trimming cost V 6 bases and J 6 bases; bases outside gene matches: 4.